This TCR beta chain was identified in a study of blood T cell repertoires in COVID-19. V lost 5 bases, J lost 0 bases, and 8 bases stayed unmatched. Germline V CDR1 and CDR2: SEHNR, FQNEAQ (reference sequence). CDR3 length equals 17 residues. Original handling: Cell counts per sample came from amplifying reference gene primers. Libraries were prepared by immunoSEQ multiplex PCR; TCRdb keeps only in-frame clonotypes and omits some of them. V, J and clone size derive from that table, while D and trimming were established from the DNA sequence. The data hold fewer than 300,000 clones, with around 85% observed a single time.

The specimen sequenced was peripheral blood. The TCR comes from a human donor with COVID-19, enrolled during active disease. The donor label of this sample is uncertain. V and J are TRBV7-9 and TRBJ2-4, with 9 bases fitting TRBD2. The CDR3: CASSPIAGAVAKNIQYF. CDR3 coding DNA: TGTGCCAGCAGCCCAATAGCGGGAGCGGTAGCCAAAAACATTCAGTACTTC.